These T cell receptor beta chains were read from a single sample in a study of T cells after yellow fever vaccination. In TCRdb, the 5' RACE reads were re-called with MiXCR into one record per CDR3 protein. The repertoire holds approximately 300,000 distinct CDR3 sequences, with around 7.3% as singletons. Material: PBMCs, obtained about 49 days after the first yellow fever vaccination. The source is a man aged 18 to 30 who received the YFV17D yellow fever vaccine. Each CDR3 is given with its conserved first and last residue. The D gene is left open where the match is weak. Only some rows state a clone size, as once, few, many or a class for expanded clones.

j_gene	d_gene	abundance	v_gene	CDR3nt	CDR3aa
TRBJ2-7	TRBD1	many	TRBV4-2	TGTGCCAGCAGCCAAGTGTCGGGACAGGGAGGAACCTACGAGCAGTACTTC	CASSQVSGQGGTYEQYF
TRBJ2-1	TRBD2	.	TRBV5-1	TGCGCCAGCAGCTTTTGGGCTAGCGGGGGCAATGAGCAGTTCTTC	CASSFWASGGNEQFF
TRBJ2-5	.	.	TRBV7-9	TGTGCCAGCAGCTTAGCTAGCGTGGAGACCCAGTACTTC	CASSLASVETQYF
TRBJ1-1	.	many	TRBV28	TGTGCCAGCAGTGCCGCCGGGAAGAACACTGAAGCTTTCTTT	CASSAAGKNTEAFF
TRBJ1-2	.	.	TRBV9	TGTGCCAGCAGGGGGGGAGGTTCGGATAGCTATGGCTACACCTTC	CASRGGGSDSYGYTF
TRBJ2-5	.	.	TRBV5-1	TGCGCCAGCAGCCGGGACATGGAGACCCAGTACTTC	CASSRDMETQYF
TRBJ2-7	TRBD2	.	TRBV19	TGTGCCAGTAGCAGGACTAGCTCCTACGAGCAGTACTTC	CASSRTSSYEQYF
TRBJ2-2	TRBD1	few	TRBV7-8	TGTGCCAGCAGCTTGTCAGGGGGCGCGACCGGGGAGCTGTTTTTT	CASSLSGGATGELFF
TRBJ2-3	.	few	TRBV27	TGTGCCAGCAGCCCCAGGCAAGACACAGATACGCAGTATTTT	CASSPRQDTDTQYF
TRBJ2-3	.	.	TRBV5-8	TGTACCAGCAGCCTACGGACTGTCGCAGATACGCAGTATTTT	CTSSLRTVADTQYF
TRBJ2-6	.	many	TRBV7-8	TGTGCCAGCAGCTTACCCCGACGGTACTCTGGGGCCAACGTCCTGACTTTC	CASSLPRRYSGANVLTF
TRBJ2-1	.	few	TRBV5-6	TGTGCCAGCAGCATCGACAGACTTAGACGCAATGAGCAGTTCTTC	CASSIDRLRRNEQFF
TRBJ2-1	TRBD1	many	TRBV5-1	TGCGCCAGCAGCTTGACAGGGGGCAAGTACAATGAGCAGTTCTTC	CASSLTGGKYNEQFF
TRBJ2-7	TRBD2	many	TRBV4-2	TGTGCCAGCAGCCAAGCCGTAGCGGGGGGGCCCAACGAGCAGTACTTC	CASSQAVAGGPNEQYF
TRBJ2-2	.	.	TRBV28	TGTGCCAGCAGTCCGTCTTGGGTCAACACCGGGGAGCTGTTTTTT	CASSPSWVNTGELFF
TRBJ2-2	.	many	TRBV5-1	TGCGCCAGCAGCTTAGCGGCGAACACCGGGGAGCTGTTTTTT	CASSLAANTGELFF
TRBJ2-7	.	.	TRBV7-9	TGTGCCAGCAGCTTAGCCGGTCAGACGGCCTACGAGCAGTACTTC	CASSLAGQTAYEQYF